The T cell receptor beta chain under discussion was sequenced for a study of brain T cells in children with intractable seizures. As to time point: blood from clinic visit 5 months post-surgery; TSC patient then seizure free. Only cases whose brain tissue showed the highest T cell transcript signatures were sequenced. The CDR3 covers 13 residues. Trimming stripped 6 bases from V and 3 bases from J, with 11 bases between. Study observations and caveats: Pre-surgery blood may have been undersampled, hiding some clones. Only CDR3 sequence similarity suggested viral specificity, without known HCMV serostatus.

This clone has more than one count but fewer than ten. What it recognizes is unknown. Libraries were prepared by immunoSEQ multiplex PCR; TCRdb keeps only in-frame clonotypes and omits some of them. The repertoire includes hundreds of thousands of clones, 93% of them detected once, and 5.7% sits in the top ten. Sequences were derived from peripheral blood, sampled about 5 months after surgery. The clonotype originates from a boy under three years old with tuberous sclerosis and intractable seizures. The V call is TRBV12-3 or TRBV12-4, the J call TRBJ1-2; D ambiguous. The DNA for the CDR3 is TGTGCCAGCAGCCCGGGAGGAGACTATGGCTACACCTTC. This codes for CASSPGGDYGYTF.